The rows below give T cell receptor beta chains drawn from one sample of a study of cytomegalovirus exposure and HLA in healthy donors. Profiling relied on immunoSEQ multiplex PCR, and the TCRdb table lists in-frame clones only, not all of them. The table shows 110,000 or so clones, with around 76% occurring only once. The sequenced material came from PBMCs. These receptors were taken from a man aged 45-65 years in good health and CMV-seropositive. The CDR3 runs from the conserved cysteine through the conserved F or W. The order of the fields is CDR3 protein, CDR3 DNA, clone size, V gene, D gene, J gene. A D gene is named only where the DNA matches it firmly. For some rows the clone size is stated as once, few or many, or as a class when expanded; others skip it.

cdr3_aa: CASSQGDRGAGQPQHF
cdr3_nt: TGTGCCAGCAGCCAAGGGGACAGGGGAGCGGGCCAGCCCCAGCATTTT
clone_size: .
v_call: TRBV7-2
d_call: TRBD1
j_call: TRBJ1-5

cdr3_aa: CASSLASMRYSPLHF
cdr3_nt: TGCGCCAGCAGCTTGGCTTCTATGAGGTATTCACCCCTCCACTTT
clone_size: .
v_call: TRBV5-1
d_call: .
j_call: TRBJ1-6

cdr3_aa: CASSLFGRGLGTGELFF
cdr3_nt: TGTGCCAGCAGCTTATTCGGACGGGGGTTAGGGACCGGGGAGCTGTTTTTT
clone_size: .
v_call: TRBV5-4
d_call: .
j_call: TRBJ2-2

cdr3_aa: CAISESRYEQYF
cdr3_nt: TGTGCCATCAGTGAGTCGAGGTACGAGCAGTACTTC
clone_size: .
v_call: TRBV10-3
d_call: .
j_call: TRBJ2-7

cdr3_aa: CASSGGPYNEQFF
cdr3_nt: TGTGCCAGTAGCGGGGGGCCCTACAATGAGCAGTTCTTC
clone_size: few
v_call: TRBV19
d_call: .
j_call: TRBJ2-1

cdr3_aa: CASSQVGGSYEQYF
cdr3_nt: TGTGCCAGCAGCCAAGTGGGAGGATCCTACGAGCAGTACTTC
clone_size: .
v_call: TRBV4-2
d_call: .
j_call: TRBJ2-7

cdr3_aa: CASSSRTVSGSPLHF
cdr3_nt: TGTGCCAGCAGTTCGCGGACAGTAAGCGGATCACCCCTCCACTTT
clone_size: once
v_call: TRBV27
d_call: .
j_call: TRBJ1-6

cdr3_aa: CASGLVLRDRHNQPQHF
cdr3_nt: TGTGCTAGTGGTTTGGTATTACGGGACAGACACAATCAGCCCCAGCATTTT
clone_size: .
v_call: TRBV12-5
d_call: TRBD1
j_call: TRBJ1-5

cdr3_aa: CASSLAPAGPPLHF
cdr3_nt: TGTGCCAGCAGCTTGGCGCCCGCGGGGCCACCCCTCCACTTT
clone_size: .
v_call: TRBV5-5
d_call: .
j_call: TRBJ1-6

cdr3_aa: CASSKTDNAETNSPLHF
cdr3_nt: TGTGCCAGCAGCAAAACGGACAACGCGGAGACGAATTCACCCCTCCACTTT
clone_size: once
v_call: TRBV21-1
d_call: .
j_call: TRBJ1-6

cdr3_aa: CASSLSGEGNQPQHF
cdr3_nt: TGTGCCAGCAGCTTATCAGGGGAAGGAAATCAGCCCCAGCATTTT
clone_size: .
v_call: TRBV11-2
d_call: .
j_call: TRBJ1-5

cdr3_aa: CASSDGQGDGYTF
cdr3_nt: TGTGCCAGCAGTGACGGACAGGGGGATGGCTACACCTTC
clone_size: .
v_call: TRBV2
d_call: TRBD1
j_call: TRBJ1-2

cdr3_aa: CASNPVPGDTQYF
cdr3_nt: TGTGCCAGTAACCCTGTCCCGGGAGATACGCAGTATTTT
clone_size: .
v_call: TRBV19
d_call: .
j_call: TRBJ2-3

cdr3_aa: CASSPGLAGGRSTDTQYF
cdr3_nt: TGCGCCAGCAGCCCGGGACTAGCGGGGGGACGGAGCACAGATACGCAGTATTTT
clone_size: .
v_call: TRBV5-1
d_call: TRBD2
j_call: TRBJ2-3

cdr3_aa: CASRFGGGGTDTQYF
cdr3_nt: TGTGCCAGCCGATTCGGGGGGGGAGGCACAGATACGCAGTATTTT
clone_size: .
v_call: TRBV2
d_call: TRBD2
j_call: TRBJ2-3

cdr3_aa: CASSMSRGQGAGNQPQHF
cdr3_nt: TGTGCCAGTAGTATGTCTAGGGGACAGGGGGCGGGCAATCAGCCCCAGCATTTT
clone_size: .
v_call: TRBV19
d_call: TRBD1
j_call: TRBJ1-5

cdr3_aa: CASSPRDREQETQYF
cdr3_nt: TGTGCCAGCTCACCAAGGGACAGGGAACAAGAGACCCAGTACTTC
clone_size: .
v_call: TRBV18
d_call: TRBD1
j_call: TRBJ2-5

cdr3_aa: CASSPTSGAYNEQFF
cdr3_nt: TGCGCCAGCAGCCCTACTAGCGGGGCCTACAATGAGCAGTTCTTC
clone_size: .
v_call: TRBV5-1
d_call: TRBD2
j_call: TRBJ2-1

cdr3_aa: CASSPYTGSGNTIYF
cdr3_nt: TGTGCCAGCAGCCCCTATACAGGGTCTGGAAACACCATATATTTT
clone_size: .
v_call: TRBV21-1
d_call: .
j_call: TRBJ1-3

cdr3_aa: CASSPNRGDEQFF
cdr3_nt: TGTGCCAGCTCACCAAACAGGGGGGACGAGCAGTTCTTC
clone_size: few
v_call: TRBV18
d_call: TRBD1
j_call: TRBJ2-1

cdr3_aa: CASRRTGGQETQYF
cdr3_nt: TGTGCCAGCAGACGAACAGGGGGCCAAGAGACCCAGTACTTC
clone_size: .
v_call: TRBV7-9
d_call: TRBD1
j_call: TRBJ2-5